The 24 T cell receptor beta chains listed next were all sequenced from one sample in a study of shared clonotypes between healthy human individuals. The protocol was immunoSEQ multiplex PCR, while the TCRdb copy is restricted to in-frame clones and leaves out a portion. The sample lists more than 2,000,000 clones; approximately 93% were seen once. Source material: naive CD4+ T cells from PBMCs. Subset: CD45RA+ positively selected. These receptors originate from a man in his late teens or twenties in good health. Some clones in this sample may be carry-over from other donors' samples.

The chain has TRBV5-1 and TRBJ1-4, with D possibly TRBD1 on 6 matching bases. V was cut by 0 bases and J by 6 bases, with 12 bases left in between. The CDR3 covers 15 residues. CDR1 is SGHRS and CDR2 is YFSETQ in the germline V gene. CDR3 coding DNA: TGCGCCAGCAGCTTGGAACAGGGCTTAGATGAAAAACTGTTTTTT. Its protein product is CASSLEQGLDEKLFF.

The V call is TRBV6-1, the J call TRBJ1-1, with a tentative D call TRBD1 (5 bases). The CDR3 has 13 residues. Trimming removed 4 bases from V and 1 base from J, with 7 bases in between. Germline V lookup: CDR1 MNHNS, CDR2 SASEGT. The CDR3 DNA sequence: TGTGCCAGCAGTGGACAGTCGAACACTGAAGCTTTCTTT. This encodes CASSGQSNTEAFF.

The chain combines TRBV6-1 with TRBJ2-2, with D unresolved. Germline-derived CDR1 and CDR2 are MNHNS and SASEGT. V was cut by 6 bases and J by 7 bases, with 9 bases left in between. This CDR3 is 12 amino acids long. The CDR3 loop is CASRLGGGELFF. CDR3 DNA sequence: TGTGCCAGCAGACTTGGTGGCGGGGAGCTGTTTTTT.

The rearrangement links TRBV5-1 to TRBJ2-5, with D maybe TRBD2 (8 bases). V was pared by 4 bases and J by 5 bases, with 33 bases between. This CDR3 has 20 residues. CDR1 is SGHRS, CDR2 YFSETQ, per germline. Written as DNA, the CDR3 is TGCGCCAGCAGCAAAAGACCGGGACAGAGACCGAGCGGGAGCGGGGAGACCCAGTACTTC. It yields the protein CASSKRPGQRPSGSGETQYF.

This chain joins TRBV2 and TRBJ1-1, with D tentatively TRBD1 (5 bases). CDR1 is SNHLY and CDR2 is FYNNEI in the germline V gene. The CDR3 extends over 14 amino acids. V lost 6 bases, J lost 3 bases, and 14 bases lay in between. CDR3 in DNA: TGTGCCAGCAGCGTACAGGAGGCCTACACTGAAGCTTTCTTT. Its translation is CASSVQEAYTEAFF.

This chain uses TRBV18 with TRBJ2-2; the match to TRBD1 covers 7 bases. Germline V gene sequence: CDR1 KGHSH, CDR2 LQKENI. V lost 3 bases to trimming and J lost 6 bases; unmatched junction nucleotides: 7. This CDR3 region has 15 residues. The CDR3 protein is CASSPAIDRAGELFF. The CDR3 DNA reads TGTGCCAGCTCACCCGCAATCGACAGGGCCGGGGAGCTGTTTTTT.

Written as DNA, the CDR3 is TGTGCCAGCAGCTCTTACTCAGGGGGCCAGCAGTTCTTC. Translated, it gives CASSSYSGGQQFF. The rearrangement links TRBV9 to TRBJ2-1, with 8 bases that match TRBD1. The CDR3 consists of 13 residues. The junction had 8 bases not matched to a gene; V was cut back by 4 bases and J by 11 bases. CDR1 is SGDLS and CDR2 is YYNGEE in the germline V gene.

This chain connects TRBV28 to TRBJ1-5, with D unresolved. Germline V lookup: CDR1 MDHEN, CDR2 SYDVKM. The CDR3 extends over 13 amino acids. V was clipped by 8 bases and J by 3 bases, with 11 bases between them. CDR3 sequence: CASFGRYNQPQHF. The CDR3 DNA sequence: TGTGCCAGCTTTGGGAGGTACAATCAGCCCCAGCATTTT. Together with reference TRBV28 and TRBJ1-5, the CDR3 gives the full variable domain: DVKVTQSSRYLVKRTGEKVFLECVQDMDHENMFWYRQDPGLGLRLIYFSYDVKMKEKGDIPEGYSVSREKKERFSLILESASTNQTSMYLCASFGRYNQPQHFGDGTRLSIL.

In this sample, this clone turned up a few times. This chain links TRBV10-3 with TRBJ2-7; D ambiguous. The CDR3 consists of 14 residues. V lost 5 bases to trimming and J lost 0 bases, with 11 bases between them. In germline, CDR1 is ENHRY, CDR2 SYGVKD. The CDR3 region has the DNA TGTGCCATCAGTCAGCGTGGAAGCTCCTACGAGCAGTACTTC. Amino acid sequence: CAISQRGSSYEQYF.

The CDR3 protein is CASSEGIAGGSYEQYF. In DNA, the CDR3 is TGTGCCAGCAGTGAAGGAATAGCGGGAGGCTCCTACGAGCAGTACTTC. V usage is TRBV28 and J usage is TRBJ2-7; 10 nucleotides agree with TRBD2. The length of the CDR3 is 16 residues. The germline CDR1 and CDR2 sequences are MDHEN and SYDVKM. V lost 5 bases and J lost 0; bases outside the gene matches: 7.

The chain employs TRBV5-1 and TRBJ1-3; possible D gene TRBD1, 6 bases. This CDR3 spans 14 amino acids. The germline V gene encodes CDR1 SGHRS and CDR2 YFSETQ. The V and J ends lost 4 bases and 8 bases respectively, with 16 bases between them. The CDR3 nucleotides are TGCGCCAGCAGCCCGGTTGGGGGGGCGGACACCATATATTTT. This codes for CASSPVGGADTIYF.

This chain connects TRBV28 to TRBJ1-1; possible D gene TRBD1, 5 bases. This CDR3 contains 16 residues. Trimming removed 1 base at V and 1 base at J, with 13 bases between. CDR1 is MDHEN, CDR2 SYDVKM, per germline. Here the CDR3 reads CASSLLGQQQNTEAFF. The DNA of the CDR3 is TGTGCCAGCAGTTTATTGGGGCAACAGCAGAACACTGAAGCTTTCTTT.

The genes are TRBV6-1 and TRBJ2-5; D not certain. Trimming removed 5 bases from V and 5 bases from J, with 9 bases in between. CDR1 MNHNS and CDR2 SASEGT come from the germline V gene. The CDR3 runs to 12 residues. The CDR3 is CASSPVGETQYF. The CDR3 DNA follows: TGTGCCAGCAGTCCTGTAGGGGAGACCCAGTACTTC.

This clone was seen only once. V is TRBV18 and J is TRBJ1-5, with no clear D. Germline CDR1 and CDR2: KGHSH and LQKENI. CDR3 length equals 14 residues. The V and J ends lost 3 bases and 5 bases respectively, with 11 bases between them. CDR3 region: CASSPEGSYQPQHF. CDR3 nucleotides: TGTGCCAGCTCACCGGAAGGTTCATATCAGCCCCAGCATTTT.

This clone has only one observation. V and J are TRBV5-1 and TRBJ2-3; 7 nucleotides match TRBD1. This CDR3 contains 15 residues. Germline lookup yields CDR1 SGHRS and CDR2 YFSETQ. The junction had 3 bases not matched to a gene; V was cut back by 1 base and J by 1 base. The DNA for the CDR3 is TGCGCCAGCAGCTTGCAGGGGGATGGCACAGATACGCAGTATTTT. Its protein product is CASSLQGDGTDTQYF.

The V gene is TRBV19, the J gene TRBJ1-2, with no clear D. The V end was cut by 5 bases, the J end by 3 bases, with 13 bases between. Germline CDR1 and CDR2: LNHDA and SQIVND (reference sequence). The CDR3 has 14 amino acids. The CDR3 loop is CASSDVGRYYGYTF. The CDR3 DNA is TGTGCCAGTAGTGATGTCGGGCGGTACTATGGCTACACCTTC. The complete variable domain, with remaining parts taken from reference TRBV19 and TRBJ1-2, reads DGGITQSPKYLFRKEGQNVTLSCEQNLNHDAMYWYRQDPGQGLRLIYYSQIVNDFQKGDIAEGYSVSREKKESFPLTVTSAQKNPTAFYLCASSDVGRYYGYTFGSGTRLTVV.

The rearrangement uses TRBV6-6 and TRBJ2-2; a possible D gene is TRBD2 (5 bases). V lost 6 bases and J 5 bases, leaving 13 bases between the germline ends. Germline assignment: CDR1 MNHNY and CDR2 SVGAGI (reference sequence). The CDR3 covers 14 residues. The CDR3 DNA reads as TGTGCCAGCAGCTCCCAGGAGCGGACCGGGGAGCTGTTTTTT. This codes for CASSSQERTGELFF.

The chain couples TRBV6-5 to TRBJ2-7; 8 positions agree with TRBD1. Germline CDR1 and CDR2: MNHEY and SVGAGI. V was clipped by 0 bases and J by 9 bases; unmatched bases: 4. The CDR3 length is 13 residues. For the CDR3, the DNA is TGTGCCAGCAGTTACTCGGACAGGGTACCGCAGTACTTC. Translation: CASSYSDRVPQYF.

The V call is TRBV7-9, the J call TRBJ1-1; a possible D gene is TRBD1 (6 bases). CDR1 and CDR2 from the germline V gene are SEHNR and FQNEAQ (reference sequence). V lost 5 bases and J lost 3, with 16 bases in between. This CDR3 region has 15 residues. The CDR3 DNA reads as TGTGCCAGCAGCATCGGGACACATTTTGACACTGAAGCTTTCTTT. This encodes CASSIGTHFDTEAFF.

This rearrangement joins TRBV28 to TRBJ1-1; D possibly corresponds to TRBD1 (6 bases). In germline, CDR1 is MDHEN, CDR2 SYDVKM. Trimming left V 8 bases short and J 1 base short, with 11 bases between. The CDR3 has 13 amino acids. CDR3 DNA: TGTGCCAGCGTTACAGGGCAGAACACTGAAGCTTTCTTT. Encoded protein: CASVTGQNTEAFF.

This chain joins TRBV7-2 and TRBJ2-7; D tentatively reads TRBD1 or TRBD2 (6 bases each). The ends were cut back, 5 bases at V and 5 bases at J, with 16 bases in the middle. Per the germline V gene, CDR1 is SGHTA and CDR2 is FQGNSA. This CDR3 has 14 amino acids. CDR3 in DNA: TGTGCCAGCAGCCGGAGTTGGGGGGCTGACGAGCAGTACTTC. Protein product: CASSRSWGADEQYF. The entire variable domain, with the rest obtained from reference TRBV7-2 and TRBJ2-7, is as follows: GAGVSQSPSNKVTEKGKDVELRCDPISGHTALYWYRQSLGQGLEFLIYFQGNSAPDKSGLPSDRFSAERTGGSVSTLTIQRTQQEDSAVYLCASSRSWGADEQYFGPGTRLTVT.

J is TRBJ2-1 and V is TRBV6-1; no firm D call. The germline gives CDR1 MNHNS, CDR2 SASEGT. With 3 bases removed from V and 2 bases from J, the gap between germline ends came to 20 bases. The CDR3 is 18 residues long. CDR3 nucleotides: TGTGCCAGCAGTGATATAACGTTGGAGTCCGGAACCTACAATGAGCAGTTCTTC. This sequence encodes CASSDITLESGTYNEQFF.

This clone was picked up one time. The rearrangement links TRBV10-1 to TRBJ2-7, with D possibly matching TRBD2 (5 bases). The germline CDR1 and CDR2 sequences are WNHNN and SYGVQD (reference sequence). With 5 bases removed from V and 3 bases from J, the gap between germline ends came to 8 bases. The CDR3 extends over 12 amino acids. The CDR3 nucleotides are TGCGCCAGCAGTAAGGACTTCTACGAGCAGTACTTC. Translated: CASSKDFYEQYF.

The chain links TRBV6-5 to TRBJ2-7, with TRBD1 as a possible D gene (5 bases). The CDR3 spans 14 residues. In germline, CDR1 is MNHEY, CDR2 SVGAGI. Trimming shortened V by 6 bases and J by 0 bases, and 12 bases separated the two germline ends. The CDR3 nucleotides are TGTGCCAGCAGAAAGACAGTTAGCTCCTACGAGCAGTACTTC. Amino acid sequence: CASRKTVSSYEQYF.